Listed below are T cell receptor beta chains from one sample, sequenced in a study of T cells in localized non-small cell lung cancer. Produced via immunoSEQ multiplex PCR; TCRdb's table is partial and in-frame only. Of 30,000 to 45,000 clones listed, roughly 89% are singletons. This material consisted of peripheral blood, taken before any cancer treatment. The receptor set was obtained from a woman aged 35-75 years with stage I lung adenocarcinoma. CDR3s include the opening cysteine and the closing phenylalanine or tryptophan. Each record gives: D gene, clone size, J gene, V gene, CDR3 DNA, CDR3 protein. A D gene is named only where the DNA matches it firmly. Size is stated for part of the rows, as once, few or many counts, or as a class when the clone is expanded.

TRBD1 | - | TRBJ1-5 | TRBV6-6 | TGTGCCAGCAGTCACGACAGGGGGGCCAATCAGCCCCAGCATTTT | CASSHDRGANQPQHF
TRBD1 | - | TRBJ1-1 | TRBV5-1 | TGCGCCATCATTGGGCAGGGGGACCGGAACACTGAAGCTTTCTTT | CAIIGQGDRNTEAFF
TRBD1 | - | TRBJ2-7 | TRBV10-3 | TGTGCCATCACTGAAGCACTAGGGACAGGGAAAGGGTTCGGGCAGTACTTC | CAITEALGTGKGFGQYF
TRBD1 | - | TRBJ2-1 | TRBV4-2 | TGTGCCAGCAGCCAAGAGTGGGACAGAGGGTTGCGGTTCTTC | CASSQEWDRGLRFF
- | once | TRBJ1-1 | TRBV10-3 | TGTGCCATCTCCAGGCAGGCGTTGGACACTGAAGCTTTCTTT | CAISRQALDTEAFF
- | - | TRBJ2-7 | TRBV28 | TGTGCCAGCAGTTTTCGAGACAGGTACTACGAGCAGTACTTC | CASSFRDRYYEQYF
- | - | TRBJ2-1 | TRBV11-1 | TGTGCCAGCAACTTAGGGGGTTACAATGAGCAGTTCTTC | CASNLGGYNEQFF
- | - | TRBJ1-1 | TRBV2 | TGTGCCAGCAGTAGGAAGAGGGGTGGGATCACTGAAGCTTTCTTT | CASSRKRGGITEAFF
- | - | TRBJ1-1 | TRBV13 | TGTGCCAGCAGCTTCAAGATAAGGGGGAAGGGGAACACTGAAGCTTTCTTT | CASSFKIRGKGNTEAFF
- | - | TRBJ1-5 | TRBV19 | TGTGCCAGTAGAATGAATGGAAGCAATCAGCCCCAGCATTTT | CASRMNGSNQPQHF
- | few | TRBJ2-7 | TRBV28 | TGTGCCAGCAGTTTAAGGTACGAGCAGTACTTC | CASSLRYEQYF
TRBD1 | - | TRBJ2-5 | TRBV28 | TGTGCCAGCAGTTTATTGGGGACAGATGAAGAGACCCAGTACTTC | CASSLLGTDEETQYF
TRBD1 | - | TRBJ2-7 | TRBV19 | TGTGCCAGTAGCTACAGGTGGGGACAGGGGCATTACGAGCAGTACTTC | CASSYRWGQGHYEQYF
- | - | TRBJ1-4 | TRBV7-8 | TGTGCCAGCAGCGAACCCCGACAGTCCGATAATGAAAAACTGTTTTTT | CASSEPRQSDNEKLFF
- | - | TRBJ1-1 | TRBV21-1 | TGTGCCAGCAGCAATAGCACCCAGCACACTGAAGCTTTCTTT | CASSNSTQHTEAFF
- | - | TRBJ2-3 | TRBV4-2 | TGTGCAGCCGGGGAGGCCTCCACAGATACGCAGTATTTT | CAAGEASTDTQYF
- | - | TRBJ2-5 | TRBV2 | TGTGCCAGCAGTGGCTTCGGCGGGGCTGGTGAGACCCAGTACTTC | CASSGFGGAGETQYF
TRBD2 | - | TRBJ2-1 | TRBV25-1 | TGTGCCAGCAGTGAATGGACTAGCGAGGCCTACAATGAGCAGTTCTTC | CASSEWTSEAYNEQFF
- | - | TRBJ1-1 | TRBV6-5 | TGTGCCAGCAGTTACTCAATTAACAGGGCCAACACTGAAGCTTTCTTT | CASSYSINRANTEAFF
- | - | TRBJ1-4 | TRBV27 | TGTGCCAGCAGTTTAAAAGGATCGAGCCGTGCTAATGAAAAACTGTTTTTT | CASSLKGSSRANEKLFF
- | - | TRBJ1-2 | TRBV9 | TGTGCCAGCAGCTCCCAAGGGAGTAACTATGGCTACACCTTC | CASSSQGSNYGYTF
- | - | TRBJ1-1 | TRBV2 | TGTGCCAGCAGCCCTTTGGAGAACACTGAAGCTTTCTTT | CASSPLENTEAFF
TRBD1 | once | TRBJ1-1 | TRBV4-3 | TGCGCCAGCAGCCAAGATTGGGCAGGGGGCACTGAAGCTTTCTTT | CASSQDWAGGTEAFF
- | - | TRBJ2-5 | TRBV7-2 | TGTGCCAGCAGCACGCAAGGGGGGGCGGGGGAGACCCAGTACTTC | CASSTQGGAGETQYF
- | - | TRBJ1-2 | TRBV28 | TGTGCCAGCCTCCCCGGGGGCTCTAGAACCTATGGCTACACCTTC | CASLPGGSRTYGYTF
- | - | TRBJ2-6 | TRBV2 | TGTGCCAGCAGGCGTGATGAGACAGGGGCCAACGTCCTGACTTTC | CASRRDETGANVLTF
- | - | TRBJ1-6 | TRBV21-1 | TGTGCCAGCAGCAAAGGGGGGGGTAAGAGCTCCTATAATTCACCCCTCCACTTT | CASSKGGGKSSYNSPLHF
- | - | TRBJ2-7 | TRBV5-6 | TGTGCCAGCAGTAAAAACAGGGTCCACGAGCAGTACTTC | CASSKNRVHEQYF
- | - | TRBJ1-1 | TRBV2 | TGTGCCAGCAGTGGGACAGCCATGAACACTGAAGCTTTCTTT | CASSGTAMNTEAFF